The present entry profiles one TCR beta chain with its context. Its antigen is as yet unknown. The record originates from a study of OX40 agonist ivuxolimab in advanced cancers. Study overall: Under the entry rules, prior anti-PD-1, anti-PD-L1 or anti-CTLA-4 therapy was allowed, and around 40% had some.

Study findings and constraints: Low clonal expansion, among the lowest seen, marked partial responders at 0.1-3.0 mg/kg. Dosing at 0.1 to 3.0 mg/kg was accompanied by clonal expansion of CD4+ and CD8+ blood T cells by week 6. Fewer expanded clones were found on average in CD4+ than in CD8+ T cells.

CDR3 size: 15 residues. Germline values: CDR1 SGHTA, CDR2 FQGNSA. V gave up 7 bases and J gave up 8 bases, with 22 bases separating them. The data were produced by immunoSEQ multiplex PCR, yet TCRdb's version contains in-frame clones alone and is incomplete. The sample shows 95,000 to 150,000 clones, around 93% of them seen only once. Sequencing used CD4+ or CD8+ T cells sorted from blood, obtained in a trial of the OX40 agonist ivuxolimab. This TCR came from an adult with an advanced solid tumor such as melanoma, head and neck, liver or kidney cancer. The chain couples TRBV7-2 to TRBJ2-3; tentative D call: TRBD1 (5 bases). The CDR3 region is CASIPGGAMLRTQYF. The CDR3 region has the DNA TGTGCCAGCATCCCAGGTGGGGCAATGCTACGTACGCAGTATTTT.